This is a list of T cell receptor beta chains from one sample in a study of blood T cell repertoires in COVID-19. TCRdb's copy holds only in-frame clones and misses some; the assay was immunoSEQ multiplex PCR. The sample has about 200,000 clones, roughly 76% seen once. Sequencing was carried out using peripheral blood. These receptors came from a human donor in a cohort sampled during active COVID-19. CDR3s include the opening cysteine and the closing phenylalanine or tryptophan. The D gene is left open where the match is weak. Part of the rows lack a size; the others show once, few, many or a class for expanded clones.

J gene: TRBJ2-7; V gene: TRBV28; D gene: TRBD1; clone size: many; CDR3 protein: CASSPGTGIPYEQYF; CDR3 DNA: TGTGCCAGCAGCCCCGGGACAGGGATTCCCTACGAGCAGTACTTC
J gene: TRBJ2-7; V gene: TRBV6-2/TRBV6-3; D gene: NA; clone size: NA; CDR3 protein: CASSYTYYEQYF; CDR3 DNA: TGTGCCAGCAGTTACACCTACTACGAGCAGTACTTC
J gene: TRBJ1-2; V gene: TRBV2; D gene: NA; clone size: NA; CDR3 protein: CASIRSGTPNYGYTF; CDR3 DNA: TGTGCCAGCATCCGAAGCGGGACACCTAACTATGGCTACACCTTC
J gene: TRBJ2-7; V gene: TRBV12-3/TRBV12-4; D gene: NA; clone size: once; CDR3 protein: CASSRDTHYEQYF; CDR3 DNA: TGTGCCAGCTCCCGGGACACTCACTACGAGCAGTACTTC
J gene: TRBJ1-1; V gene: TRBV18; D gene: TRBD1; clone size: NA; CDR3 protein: CASSPGTVNTEAFF; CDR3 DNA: TGTGCCAGCTCACCCGGGACAGTGAACACTGAAGCTTTCTTT
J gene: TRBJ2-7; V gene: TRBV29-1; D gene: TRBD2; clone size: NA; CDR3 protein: CSVGTSGYEQYF; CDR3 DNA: TGCAGCGTCGGGACTAGCGGTTACGAGCAGTACTTC
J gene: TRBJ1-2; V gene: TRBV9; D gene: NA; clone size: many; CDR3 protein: CASSAGETNGYTF; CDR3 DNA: TGTGCCAGCAGCGCAGGGGAAACTAATGGCTACACCTTC
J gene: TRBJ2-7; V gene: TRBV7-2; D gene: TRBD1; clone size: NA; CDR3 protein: CASSGTGIGSYEQYF; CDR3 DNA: TGTGCCAGCAGCGGGACAGGGATCGGCTCCTACGAGCAGTACTTC
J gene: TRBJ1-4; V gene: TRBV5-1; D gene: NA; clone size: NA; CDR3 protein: CASGKGATNEKLFF; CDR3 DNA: TGCGCCAGCGGGAAGGGGGCAACTAATGAAAAACTGTTTTTT
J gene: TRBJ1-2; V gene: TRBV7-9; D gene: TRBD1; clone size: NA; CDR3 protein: CASSHGQGALAF; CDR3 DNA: TGTGCCAGCAGCCACGGACAGGGAGCCCTTGCCTTC
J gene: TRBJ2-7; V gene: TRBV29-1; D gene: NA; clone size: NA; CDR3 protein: CSVEDPFSYEQYF; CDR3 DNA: TGCAGCGTTGAAGATCCCTTCTCCTACGAGCAGTACTTC
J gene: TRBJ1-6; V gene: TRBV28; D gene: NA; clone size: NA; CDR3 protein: CASSFAVDNSPLHF; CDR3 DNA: TGTGCCAGCAGTTTTGCGGTAGATAATTCACCCCTCCACTTT
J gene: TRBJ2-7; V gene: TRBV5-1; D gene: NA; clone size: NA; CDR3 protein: CASSTGTSPYEQYF; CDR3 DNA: TGCGCCAGCAGCACAGGGACATCTCCCTACGAGCAGTACTTC
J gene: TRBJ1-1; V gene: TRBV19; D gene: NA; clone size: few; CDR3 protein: CASSISVNTEAFF; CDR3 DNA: TGTGCCAGTAGTATTAGCGTGAACACTGAAGCTTTCTTT
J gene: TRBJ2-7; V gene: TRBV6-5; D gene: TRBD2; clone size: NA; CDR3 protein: CASRGDYPYEQYF; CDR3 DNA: TGTGCCAGCAGGGGGGACTACCCCTACGAGCAGTACTTC
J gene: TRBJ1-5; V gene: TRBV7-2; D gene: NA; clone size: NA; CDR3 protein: CASSPEYSNQPQHF; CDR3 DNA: TGTGCCAGCAGCCCGGAGTATAGCAATCAGCCCCAGCATTTT
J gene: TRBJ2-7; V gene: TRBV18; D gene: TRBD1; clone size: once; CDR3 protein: CASSQGQGSYEQYF; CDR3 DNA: TGTGCCAGCTCACAGGGACAGGGTTCCTACGAGCAGTACTTC
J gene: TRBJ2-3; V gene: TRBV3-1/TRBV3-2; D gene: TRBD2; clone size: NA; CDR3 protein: CASSQGTSGSTDTQYF; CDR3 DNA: TGTGCCAGCAGCCAAGGGACTAGCGGGAGCACAGATACGCAGTATTTT
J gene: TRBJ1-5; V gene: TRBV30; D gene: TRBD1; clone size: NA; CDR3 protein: CAWTGQGNQPQHF; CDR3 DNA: TGTGCCTGGACTGGACAGGGGAACCAGCCCCAGCATTTT
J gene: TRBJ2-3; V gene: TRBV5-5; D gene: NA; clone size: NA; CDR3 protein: CASKGLSSTDTQYF; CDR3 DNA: TGTGCCAGCAAGGGACTGTCTAGCACAGATACGCAGTATTTT
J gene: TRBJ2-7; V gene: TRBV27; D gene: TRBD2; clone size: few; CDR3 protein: CASSNRDGGDEQYF; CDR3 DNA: TGTGCCAGCAGTAACCGAGACGGGGGGGACGAGCAGTACTTC
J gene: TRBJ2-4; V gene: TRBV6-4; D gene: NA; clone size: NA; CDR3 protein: CASSDSPDTENIQYF; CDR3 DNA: TGTGCCAGCAGTGACTCCCCGGACACCGAAAACATTCAGTACTTC
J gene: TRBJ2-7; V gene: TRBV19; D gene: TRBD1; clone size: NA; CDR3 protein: CASSITGTGGNEQYF; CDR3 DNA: TGTGCCAGTAGTATAACCGGGACAGGGGGCAACGAGCAGTACTTC
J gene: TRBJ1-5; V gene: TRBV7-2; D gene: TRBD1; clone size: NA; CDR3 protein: CASSLGGTGNQPQHF; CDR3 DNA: TGTGCCAGCAGCTTAGGAGGGACAGGCAATCAGCCCCAGCATTTT
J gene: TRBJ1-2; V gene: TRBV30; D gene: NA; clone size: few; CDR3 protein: CAYLRYGYTF; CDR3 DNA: TGTGCCTATCTGCGGTATGGCTACACCTTC
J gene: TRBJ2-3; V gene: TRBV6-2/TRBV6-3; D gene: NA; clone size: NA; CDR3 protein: CASSYDYTITDTQYF; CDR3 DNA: TGTGCCAGCAGTTACGACTACACCATCACAGATACGCAGTATTTT
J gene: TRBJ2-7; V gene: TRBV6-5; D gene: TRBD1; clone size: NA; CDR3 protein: CASSYTGGNEQYF; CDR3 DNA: TGTGCCAGCAGTTATACAGGGGGCAACGAGCAGTACTTC
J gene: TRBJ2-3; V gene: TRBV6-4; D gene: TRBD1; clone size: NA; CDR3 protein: CASSVSGTADTQYF; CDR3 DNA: TGTGCCAGCAGTGTTTCCGGGACAGCAGATACGCAGTATTTT
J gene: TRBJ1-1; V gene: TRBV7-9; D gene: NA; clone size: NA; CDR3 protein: CASTRLMNTEAFF; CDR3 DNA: TGTGCCAGCACCCGACTCATGAACACTGAAGCTTTCTTT
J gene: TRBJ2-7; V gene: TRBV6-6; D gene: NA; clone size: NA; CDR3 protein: CASSLGLVDRTYEQYF; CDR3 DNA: TGTGCCAGCAGTTTAGGCCTAGTTGACAGGACCTACGAGCAGTACTTC
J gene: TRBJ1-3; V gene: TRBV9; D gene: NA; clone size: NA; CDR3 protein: CASSVVSNTIYF; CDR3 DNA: TGTGCCAGCAGCGTAGTTTCGAACACCATATATTTT
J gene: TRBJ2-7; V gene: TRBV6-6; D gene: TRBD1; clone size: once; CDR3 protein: CASSYSGQGKDEQYF; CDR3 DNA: TGTGCCAGCAGTTACTCGGGACAGGGAAAGGACGAGCAGTACTTC
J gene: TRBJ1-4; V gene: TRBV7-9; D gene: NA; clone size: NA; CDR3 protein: CASSPLSATNEKLFF; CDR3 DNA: TGTGCCAGCAGCCCCTTGAGTGCAACTAATGAAAAACTGTTTTTT
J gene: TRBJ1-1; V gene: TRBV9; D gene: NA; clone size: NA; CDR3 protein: CASSSGHSSITEAFF; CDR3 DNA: TGTGCCAGCAGCTCTGGACATTCGTCGATCACTGAAGCTTTCTTT
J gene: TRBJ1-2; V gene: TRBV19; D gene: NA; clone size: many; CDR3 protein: CASSIGGLSYGYTF; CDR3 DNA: TGTGCCAGTAGTATAGGGGGGCTCTCCTATGGCTACACCTTC
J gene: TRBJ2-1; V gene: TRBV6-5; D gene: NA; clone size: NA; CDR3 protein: CASMAGSYNEQFF; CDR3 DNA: TGTGCCAGCATGGCAGGATCCTACAATGAGCAGTTCTTC
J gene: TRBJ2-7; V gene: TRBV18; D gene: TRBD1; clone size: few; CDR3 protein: CASSPGQGTYEQYF; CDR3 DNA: TGTGCCAGCTCACCGGGACAGGGGACCTACGAGCAGTACTTC
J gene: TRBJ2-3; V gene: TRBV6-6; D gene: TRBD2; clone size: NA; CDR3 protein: CASSYSSGRRIDTQYF; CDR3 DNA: TGTGCCAGCAGTTATTCTAGCGGGAGGCGGATAGATACGCAGTATTTT
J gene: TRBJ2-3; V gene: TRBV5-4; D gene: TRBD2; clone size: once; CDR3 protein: CASSLEGLAGGTDTQYF; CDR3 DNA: TGTGCCAGCAGCTTGGAGGGCCTAGCGGGAGGAACAGATACGCAGTATTTT
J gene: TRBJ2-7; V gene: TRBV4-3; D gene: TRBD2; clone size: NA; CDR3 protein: CASSQGGAGGGYEQYF; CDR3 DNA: TGCGCCAGCAGCCAAGGCGGGGCGGGAGGTGGCTACGAGCAGTACTTC
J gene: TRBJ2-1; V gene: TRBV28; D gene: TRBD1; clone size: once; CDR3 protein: CASSPPRGQGEFF; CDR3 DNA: TGTGCCAGCAGTCCTCCCCGGGGACAGGGGGAGTTCTTC
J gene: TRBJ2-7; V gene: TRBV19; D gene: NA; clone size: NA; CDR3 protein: CASSGHYYEQYF; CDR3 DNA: TGTGCCAGTAGTGGCCACTACTACGAGCAGTACTTC
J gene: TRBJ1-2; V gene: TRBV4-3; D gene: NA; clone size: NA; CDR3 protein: CASSQSQGRGYTF; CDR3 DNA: TGCGCCAGCAGCCAGTCGCAGGGTCGTGGCTACACCTTC
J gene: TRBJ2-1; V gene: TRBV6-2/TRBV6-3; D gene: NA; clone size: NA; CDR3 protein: CASSSQSPGNEQFF; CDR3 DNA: TGTGCCAGCAGTTCTCAGAGCCCCGGGAACGAGCAGTTCTTC
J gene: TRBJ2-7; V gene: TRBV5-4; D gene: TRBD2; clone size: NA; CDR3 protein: CASSPGLAESYEQYF; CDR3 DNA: TGTGCCAGCAGCCCGGGACTAGCGGAGTCCTACGAGCAGTACTTC
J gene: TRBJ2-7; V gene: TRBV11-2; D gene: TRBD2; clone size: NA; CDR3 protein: CASSNGPSGRTRYEQYF; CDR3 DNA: TGTGCCAGCAGTAACGGGCCTAGCGGGAGAACAAGGTACGAGCAGTACTTC
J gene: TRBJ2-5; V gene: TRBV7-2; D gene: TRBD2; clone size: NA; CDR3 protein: CASSSASGSGETQYF; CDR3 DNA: TGTGCCAGCAGCTCCGCTAGCGGGAGTGGGGAGACCCAGTACTTC
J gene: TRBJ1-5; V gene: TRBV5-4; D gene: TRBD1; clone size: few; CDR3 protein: CASSKQGAGQPQHF; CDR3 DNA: TGTGCCAGCAGCAAACAGGGGGCTGGTCAGCCCCAGCATTTT
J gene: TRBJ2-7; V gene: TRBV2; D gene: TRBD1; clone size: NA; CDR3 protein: CASRSTGQLYEQYF; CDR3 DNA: TGTGCCAGCAGGTCGACGGGACAGCTCTACGAGCAGTACTTC
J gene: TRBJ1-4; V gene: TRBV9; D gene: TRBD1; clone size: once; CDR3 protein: CASSSRQGYSEKLFF; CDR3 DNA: TGTGCCAGCAGCTCTCGACAGGGGTATAGTGAAAAACTGTTTTTT
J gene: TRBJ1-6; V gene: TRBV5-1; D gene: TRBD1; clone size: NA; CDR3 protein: CASSPGGTGSSPPLHF; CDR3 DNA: TGCGCCAGCAGCCCGGGGGGGACAGGGAGCTCTCCACCCCTCCACTTT
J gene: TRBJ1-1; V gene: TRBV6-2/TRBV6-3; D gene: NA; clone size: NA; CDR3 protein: CASSYAGPTTEAFF; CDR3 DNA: TGTGCCAGCAGTTACGCGGGGCCGACCACTGAAGCTTTCTTT
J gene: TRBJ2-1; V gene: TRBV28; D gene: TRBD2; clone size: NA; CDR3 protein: CASSLGGLAGLLDNEQFF; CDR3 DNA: TGTGCCAGCAGTTTAGGGGGACTAGCGGGCCTTCTCGACAATGAGCAGTTCTTC
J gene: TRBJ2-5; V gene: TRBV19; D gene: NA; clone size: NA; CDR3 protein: CASSLTQGSMETQYF; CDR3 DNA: TGTGCCAGTAGTCTCACACAGGGTTCCATGGAGACCCAGTACTTC
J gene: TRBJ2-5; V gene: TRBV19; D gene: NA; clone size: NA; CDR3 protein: CASSRTGSGVQETQYF; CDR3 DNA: TGTGCCAGTAGCAGGACCGGGTCAGGGGTCCAAGAGACCCAGTACTTC
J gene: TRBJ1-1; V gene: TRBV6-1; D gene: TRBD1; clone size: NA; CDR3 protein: CASSEARTGGEAFF; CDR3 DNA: TGTGCCAGCAGTGAAGCGCGCACAGGGGGTGAAGCTTTCTTT